Listed below are T cell receptor beta chains from one sample, sequenced in a study of T cell responses to AZD1222 COVID-19 vaccine. Profiling relied on immunoSEQ multiplex PCR, and the TCRdb table lists in-frame clones only, not all of them. This sample yields approximately 190,000 clones, of which more than 75% are seen a single time; 0.95% to 1% belongs to the top ten. Sequencing was performed on peripheral blood, taken on day 0 of AZD1222 vaccination. The source of these receptors is an adult in good health. Both conserved end residues are part of each CDR3. The D gene is left open where the match is weak. Only part of the rows carry a size: once, few, many, or a class if the clone is expanded.

-	-	TRBV12-5	TRBJ1-5	TGTGCTAGTGGGCTATATAGCAATCAGCCCCAGCATTTT	CASGLYSNQPQHF
-	-	TRBV9	TRBJ1-2	TGTGCCAGTAGCCCACAGACATTTTCGCTCGGCTACACCTTC	CASSPQTFSLGYTF
TRBD2	-	TRBV7-9	TRBJ2-1	TGTGCCAGCAGCCCAGGGACTAGCGGGGGCCGTAGCTCCTACAATGAGCAGTTCTTC	CASSPGTSGGRSSYNEQFF
-	-	TRBV28	TRBJ2-7	TGTGCCAGCAGTCCGAGCGGAGAGCCGCGCTCCTACGAGCAGTACTTC	CASSPSGEPRSYEQYF
TRBD1	once	TRBV6-1	TRBJ1-6	TGTGCCAGCAGTGAAGCGCCGGGGGACAGGCTGACACCCCTCCACTTT	CASSEAPGDRLTPLHF
TRBD1	-	TRBV19	TRBJ2-7	TGTGCCAGTAGTACGTCCGGGACAGGGTCCTACGAGCAGTACTTC	CASSTSGTGSYEQYF
-	-	TRBV11-3	TRBJ2-1	TGTGCCAGCAGCTTTTCGAGCCAGGGTTTCAATGAGCAGTTCTTC	CASSFSSQGFNEQFF
TRBD2	-	TRBV28	TRBJ2-1	TGTGCCAGTTCTAGCGGGGGGACCTTTTACAATGAGCAGTTCTTC	CASSSGGTFYNEQFF
-	few	TRBV7-3	TRBJ1-2	TGTGCCAGCAGCGACCCTTTCAGGGGCGGCTACACCTTC	CASSDPFRGGYTF
TRBD1	-	TRBV3-1/TRBV3-2	TRBJ2-2	TGTGCCAGCAGCCAACCACGGCAGGGGGCGTCCGGGGAGCTGTTTTTT	CASSQPRQGASGELFF
TRBD1	-	TRBV5-8	TRBJ1-5	TGTGCCAGCAGCACGGGACAGGGGGATCATCAGCCCCAGCATTTT	CASSTGQGDHQPQHF
TRBD2	-	TRBV7-9	TRBJ2-7	TGTGCCAGCAGCAATCCACCGGGACTACCCTCTATTTCAAACTCCTACGAGCAGTACTTC	CASSNPPGLPSISNSYEQYF
TRBD1	-	TRBV28	TRBJ1-3	TGTGCCAGCAGTTCCTACCGGGACAGGGGGACTGGAAACACCATATATTTT	CASSSYRDRGTGNTIYF
-	-	TRBV19	TRBJ2-5	TGTGCCAGTAGTATCCCCGCAGGTGGGGGGTACCAAGAGACCCAGTACTTC	CASSIPAGGGYQETQYF
-	-	TRBV6-2/TRBV6-3	TRBJ1-5	TGTGCCAGCAGTTACGGCCGAGGCGGAGTACAGCCCCAGCATTTT	CASSYGRGGVQPQHF
-	-	TRBV27	TRBJ1-2	TGTGCCAGCAGTTTGAGTGTTGAGGGACCCTATGGCTACACCTTC	CASSLSVEGPYGYTF
-	once	TRBV12-3/TRBV12-4	TRBJ2-7	TGTGCCAGCAGTCACAGGGTTCCCTACGAGCAGTACTTC	CASSHRVPYEQYF
-	-	TRBV20-1	TRBJ2-7	TGCAGTGCTAGTGCGTCCTGGGACTACGAGCAGTACTTC	CSASASWDYEQYF
-	-	TRBV11-3	TRBJ2-7	TGTGCCAGCAGCTTAGGAGGGGACCACTACGAGCAGTACTTC	CASSLGGDHYEQYF
-	-	TRBV5-6	TRBJ2-4	TGTGCCAGCAGCTTGGCCGGCGCGGAAAACATTCAGTACTTC	CASSLAGAENIQYF
-	-	TRBV19	TRBJ1-5	TGTGCCAGTAGTATTAACTTTGGGAGGGATAGCAATCAGCCCCAGCATTTT	CASSINFGRDSNQPQHF
-	-	TRBV7-9	TRBJ2-7	TGTGCCAGCAGCTTACCACGCGGGACGGGTACCTACGAGCAGTACTTC	CASSLPRGTGTYEQYF
-	-	TRBV27	TRBJ2-1	TGTGCCAGCAGCCGATGGGACATCGAAAAGGGCCAGTTCTTC	CASSRWDIEKGQFF
TRBD2	-	TRBV28	TRBJ2-1	TGTGCCAGCAGTTTTTATTTTTCGGATAACAAGCGGGAGGGCACCTACAATGAGCAGTTCTTC	CASSFYFSDNKREGTYNEQFF
-	-	TRBV5-6	TRBJ1-2	TGTGCCAGCAGCCCCGCGCCAGGCATCAACTATGGCTACACCTTC	CASSPAPGINYGYTF
-	-	TRBV25-1	TRBJ1-5	TGTGCCAGCAGCGGACAGAACAATCAGCCCCAGCATTTT	CASSGQNNQPQHF
-	-	TRBV6-2/TRBV6-3	TRBJ1-1	TGTGCCAGCAGTTACGGCCGAGCGTCAACCCGGTCGAACACTGAAGCTTTCTTT	CASSYGRASTRSNTEAFF
TRBD1	-	TRBV14	TRBJ2-3	TGTGCCAGCAGCCCGGGACAGGGCTTCACAGATACGCAGTATTTT	CASSPGQGFTDTQYF
TRBD2	-	TRBV10-1	TRBJ2-1	TGCGCCAGCAGTGAGGCCGGCCTAGCGGGAGGCAATGAGCAGTTCTTC	CASSEAGLAGGNEQFF